This paragraph covers one T cell receptor beta chain sequence. Its specificity is unknown. A much larger clone lies a single base off, so this may be a read error. TCRdb re-called the reads with MiXCR, one entry per CDR3 protein. The table lists about 51,000 distinct CDR3 sequences, over 15% of them singletons. V dropped 6 bases and J dropped 8 bases, with 14 bases sitting between them. From germline, CDR1 is MNHEY and CDR2 SVGAGI. The CDR3 has 13 residues. The data were obtained in a study of T cell repertoires in cytomegalovirus infection. Study-level findings and limits: Dominating the ex vivo response were HLA-C-restricted CMV-specific TCR beta clonotypes.

The TCR was taken from a human donor in good health (CMV status not recorded). Some clones in this sample may be carry-over from other donors' samples. Sample: CD8+ T cells from cultured PBMCs, taken from culture after CMV antigen stimulation. V gene TRBV6-5 combines with J gene TRBJ2-4, with D maybe TRBD2 (5 bases). DNA for the CDR3: TGTGCCAGCAGACAGTGGCTGAGGGACATTCAGTACTTC. It yields the protein CASRQWLRDIQYF.